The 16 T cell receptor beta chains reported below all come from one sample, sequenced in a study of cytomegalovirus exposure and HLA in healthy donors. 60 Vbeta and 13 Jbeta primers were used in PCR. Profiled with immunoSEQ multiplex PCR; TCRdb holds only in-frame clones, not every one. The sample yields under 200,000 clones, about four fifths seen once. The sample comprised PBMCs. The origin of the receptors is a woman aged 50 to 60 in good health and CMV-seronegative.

CDR3 residues: CSVSTGLTGELFF. The DNA of the CDR3 is TGCAGCGTTTCGACAGGGTTAACCGGGGAGCTGTTTTTT. The V gene is TRBV29-1, the J gene TRBJ2-2; TRBD1 aligns across 7 bases. Germline CDR1 is SQVTM and CDR2 is ANQGSEA. Losses at the gene ends were 5 bases for V and 5 bases for J; bases not matched to a gene: 5. The CDR3 is made up of 13 amino acids.

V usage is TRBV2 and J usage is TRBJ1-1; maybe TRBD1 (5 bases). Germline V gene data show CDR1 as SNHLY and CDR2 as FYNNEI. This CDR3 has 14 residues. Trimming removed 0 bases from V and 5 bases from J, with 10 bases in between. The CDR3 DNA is TGTGCCAGCAGTGAAGCGCTGGGGGGGACTGAAGCTTTCTTT. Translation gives CASSEALGGTEAFF.

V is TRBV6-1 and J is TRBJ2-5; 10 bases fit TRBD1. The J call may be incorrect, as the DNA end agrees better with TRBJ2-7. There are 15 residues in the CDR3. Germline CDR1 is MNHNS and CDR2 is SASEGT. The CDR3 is CASSASGTGAYEQYF. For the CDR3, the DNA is TGTGCCAGCAGTGCCTCCGGGACAGGGGCCTACGAGCAGTACTTC.

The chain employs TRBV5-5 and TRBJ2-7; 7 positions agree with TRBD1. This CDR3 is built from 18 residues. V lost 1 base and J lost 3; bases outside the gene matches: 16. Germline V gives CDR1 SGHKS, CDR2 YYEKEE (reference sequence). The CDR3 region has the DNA TGTGCCAGCAGCTTGTTGTTGGCAGACAGGGTGGCCTACTACGAGCAGTACTTC. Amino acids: CASSLLLADRVAYYEQYF.

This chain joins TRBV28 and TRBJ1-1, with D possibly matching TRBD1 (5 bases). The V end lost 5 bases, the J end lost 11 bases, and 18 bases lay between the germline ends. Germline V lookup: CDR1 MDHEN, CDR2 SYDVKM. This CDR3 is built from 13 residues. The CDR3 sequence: CASSQGSISVAFF. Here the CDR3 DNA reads TGTGCCAGCAGTCAGGGATCTATTTCTGTCGCTTTCTTT. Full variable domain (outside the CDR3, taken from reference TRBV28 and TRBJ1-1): DVKVTQSSRYLVKRTGEKVFLECVQDMDHENMFWYRQDPGLGLRLIYFSYDVKMKEKGDIPEGYSVSREKKERFSLILESASTNQTSMYLCASSQGSISVAFFGQGTRLTVV.

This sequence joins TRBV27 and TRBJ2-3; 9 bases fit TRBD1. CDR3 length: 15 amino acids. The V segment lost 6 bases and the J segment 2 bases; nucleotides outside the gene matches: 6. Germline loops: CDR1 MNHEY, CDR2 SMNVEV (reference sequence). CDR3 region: CASRMTGGFTDTQYF. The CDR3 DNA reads TGTGCCAGCAGAATGACAGGGGGGTTCACAGATACGCAGTATTTT.

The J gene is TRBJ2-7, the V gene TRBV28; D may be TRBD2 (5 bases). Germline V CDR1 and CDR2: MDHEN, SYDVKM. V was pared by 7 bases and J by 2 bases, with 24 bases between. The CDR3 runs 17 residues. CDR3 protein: CASTDQPPKRSTYEQYF. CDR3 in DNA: TGTGCCAGCACGGACCAACCCCCCAAGCGGTCTACCTACGAGCAGTACTTC.

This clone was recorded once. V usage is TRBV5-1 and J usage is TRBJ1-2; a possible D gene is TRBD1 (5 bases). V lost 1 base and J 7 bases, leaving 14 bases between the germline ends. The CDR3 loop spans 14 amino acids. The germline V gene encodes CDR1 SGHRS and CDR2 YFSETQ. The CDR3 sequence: CASSLPQGPSGYTF. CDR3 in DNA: TGCGCCAGCAGCTTGCCTCAGGGTCCAAGTGGCTACACCTTC.

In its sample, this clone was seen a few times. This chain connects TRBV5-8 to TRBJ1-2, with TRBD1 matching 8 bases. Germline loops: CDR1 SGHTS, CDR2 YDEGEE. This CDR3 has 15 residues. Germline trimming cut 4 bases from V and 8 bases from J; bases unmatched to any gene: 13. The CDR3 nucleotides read TGTGCCAGCAGCCGACTGACAGGGGCCGGCGCCGGCTACACCTTC. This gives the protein CASSRLTGAGAGYTF.

CDR3 loop: CASSLHPGTAQETQYF. In DNA form, the CDR3 reads TGTGCCAGCAGCTTACATCCCGGGACAGCACAAGAGACCCAGTACTTC. The chain carries TRBV11-2 and TRBJ2-5; 7 nucleotides line up with TRBD1. J was trimmed by 2 bases and V by 2 bases; bases with no gene match: 8. Germline values: CDR1 SGHAT, CDR2 FQNNGV. This CDR3 has 16 residues.

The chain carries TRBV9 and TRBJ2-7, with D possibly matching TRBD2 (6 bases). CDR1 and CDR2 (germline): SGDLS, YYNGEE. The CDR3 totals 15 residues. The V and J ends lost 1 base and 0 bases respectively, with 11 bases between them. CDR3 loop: CASSVNSGSSYEQYF. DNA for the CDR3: TGTGCCAGCAGCGTAAATAGCGGAAGCTCCTACGAGCAGTACTTC.

The CDR3 sequence is CASSPATGSYNEQFF. In DNA, the CDR3 is TGTGCCAGCAGTCCCGCGACAGGATCCTACAATGAGCAGTTCTTC. The chain couples TRBV27 to TRBJ2-1, with D possibly being TRBD1 (6 bases). V lost 5 bases to trimming and J lost 1 base, with 12 bases between them. The CDR3 spans 15 residues. CDR1 is MNHEY and CDR2 is SMNVEV in the germline V gene (reference sequence).

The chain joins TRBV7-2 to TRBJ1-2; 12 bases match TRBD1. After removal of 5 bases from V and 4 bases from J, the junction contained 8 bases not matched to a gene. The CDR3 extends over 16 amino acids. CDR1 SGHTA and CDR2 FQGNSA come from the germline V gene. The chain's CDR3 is CASSAGQGAQAYGYTF. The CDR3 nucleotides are TGTGCCAGCAGCGCGGGACAGGGGGCGCAAGCCTATGGCTACACCTTC.

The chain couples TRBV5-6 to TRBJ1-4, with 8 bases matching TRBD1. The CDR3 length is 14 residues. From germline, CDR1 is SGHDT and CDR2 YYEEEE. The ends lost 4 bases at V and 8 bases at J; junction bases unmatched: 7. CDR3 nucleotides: TGTGCCAGCAGCACAGACAGGGGCCGGGAAAAACTGTTTTTT. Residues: CASSTDRGREKLFF.

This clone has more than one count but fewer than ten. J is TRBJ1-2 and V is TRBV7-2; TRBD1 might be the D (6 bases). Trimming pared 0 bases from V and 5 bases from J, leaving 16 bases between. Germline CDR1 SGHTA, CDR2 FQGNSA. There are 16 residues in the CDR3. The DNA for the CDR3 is TGTGCCAGCAGCTTAGCTAGTCAAGGGGGGGGGTATGGCTACACCTTC. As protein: CASSLASQGGGYGYTF.

The CDR3 loop reads CASSRNRDPEAFF. The CDR3 DNA is TGTGCCAGCAGTCGAAACAGGGACCCCGAAGCTTTCTTT. This chain uses TRBV6-5 with TRBJ1-1; possible D gene TRBD1, 6 bases. The V end lost 5 bases, the J end lost 8 bases, and 15 bases lay between the germline ends. Per the germline V gene, CDR1 is MNHEY and CDR2 is SVGAGI. The CDR3 length is 13 residues.